Presented here are 9 T cell receptor beta chains from one specimen sequenced in a study of cytomegalovirus exposure and HLA in healthy donors (dated by TCRdb to the late 2010s). Library preparation used the immunoSEQ multiplex PCR assay. The multiplex PCR relied on a mix of 60 forward primers for TCR Vbeta segments and 13 reverse primers for TCR Jbeta segments. In TCRdb, the immuneACCESS table is reduced to in-frame sequences with V and J assigned. These tables do not hold every clone; where another copy was compared, an unresolved V gene accounts for under half, and the others remain unexplained. For this sample there are over 150,000 clones; 75% to 90% appear just once. 0.5% to 0.8% of the sample is in the top ten clones. The sequenced sample consisted of PBMCs. The source of these receptors is a boy aged 5-17 years in good health and CMV-seronegative.

V and J are TRBV7-2 and TRBJ1-1; weak D call: TRBD1 (5 bases). CDR1 and CDR2 (germline): SGHTA, FQGNSA. Deletions cut 10 bases from V and 1 base from J, with 19 bases between. The CDR3 is 15 residues long. The CDR3 DNA reads as TGTGCCACCACACTGGGGCAGGGAACGAACACTGAAGCTTTCTTT. Amino acids: CATTLGQGTNTEAFF. Full variable domain (missing parts from reference TRBV7-2 and TRBJ1-1): GAGVSQSPSNKVTEKGKDVELRCDPISGHTALYWYRQSLGQGLEFLIYFQGNSAPDKSGLPSDRFSAERTGGSVSTLTIQRTQQEDSAVYLCATTLGQGTNTEAFFGQGTRLTVV.

This clone was observed once. The rearrangement joins TRBV6-1 to TRBJ1-1; 12 bases are a match to TRBD1. J lost 4 bases, V lost 4 bases, and 4 bases had no gene match. The germline gives CDR1 MNHNS, CDR2 SASEGT. The CDR3 extends over 15 amino acids. The CDR3 loop is CASSGGDRGPTEAFF. The CDR3 DNA sequence: TGTGCCAGCAGTGGAGGGGACAGGGGGCCCACTGAAGCTTTCTTT.

The rearrangement links TRBV2 to TRBJ2-2, with 8 bases identical to TRBD1. Unmatched junction bases numbered 4, after V lost 9 bases and J lost 4 bases. CDR1 and CDR2 from the germline V gene are SNHLY and FYNNEI. The CDR3 contains 13 residues. The CDR3 loop is CARDREPTGELFF. The CDR3 nucleotides read TGTGCCAGGGACAGGGAACCCACCGGGGAGCTGTTTTTT.

This clone was seen only once. The junction does not match germline at one end; this may be a read error. Other DNA variants within this sample encode the same CDR3. This chain joins TRBV5-1 and TRBJ2-3; a possible D gene is TRBD1 (5 bases). In germline, CDR1 is SGHRS, CDR2 YFSETQ. This CDR3 has 13 residues. CDR3 nucleotide sequence: TGCGCCAGCAGCTCGGTTACAGGAGATACGCAGTACTTT. Its translation: CASSSVTGDTQYF.

This clone was seen a handful of times. The V call is TRBV19, the J call TRBJ1-1; perhaps TRBD1 as D (5 bases). The V and J ends lost 6 bases and 6 bases respectively, with 8 bases between them. CDR3 size: 11 residues. Germline CDR1 is LNHDA and CDR2 is SQIVND (reference sequence). In nucleotides, the CDR3 is TGTGCCAGTAGCAAGACAGCTGAAGCTTTCTTT. It yields the protein CASSKTAEAFF.

The chain uses TRBV19 and TRBJ2-5; 8 positions agree with TRBD2. Germline values: CDR1 LNHDA, CDR2 SQIVND (reference sequence). The CDR3 consists of 18 residues. V shed 4 bases and J 0 bases; nucleotides not matched to a gene: 13. The CDR3: CASSNPGLVAPYQETQYF. In nucleotides, the CDR3 is TGTGCCAGTAGTAACCCGGGACTAGTAGCGCCGTACCAAGAGACCCAGTACTTC.

This chain uses TRBV5-1 with TRBJ1-1; D call uncertain. Germline V gene sequence: CDR1 SGHRS, CDR2 YFSETQ. V shed 1 base and J shed 4 bases, with 14 bases lying between them. The CDR3 runs 15 residues. The CDR3 loop is CASSLFMRSSTEAFF. The CDR3 DNA is TGCGCCAGCAGCTTGTTTATGAGGAGTAGCACTGAAGCTTTCTTT.

Worth noting for this clone: This CDR3 is also generated by other DNA sequences in the sample. The chain carries TRBV18 and TRBJ2-1, with a possible D match to TRBD2 (6 bases). The CDR3 totals 18 residues. Per germline, CDR1 KGHSH and CDR2 LQKENI. Deletions cut 6 bases from V and 6 bases from J, with 27 bases between. In nucleotides, the CDR3 is TGTGCCAGCTCTTACGAAGCAGTGTTACTAGCATCGACCAATGAGCAGTTCTTC. Protein: CASSYEAVLLASTNEQFF.

The chain uses TRBV25-1 and TRBJ2-2, with TRBD1 as a possible D gene (6 bases). CDR1 MGHDK and CDR2 SYGVNS come from the germline V gene. The CDR3 has 16 residues. V was cut by 4 bases and J by 5 bases, with 17 bases left in between. The CDR3 sequence is CASSALQGALTGELFF. DNA for the CDR3: TGTGCCAGCAGTGCTCTACAGGGTGCTCTAACCGGGGAGCTGTTTTTT.